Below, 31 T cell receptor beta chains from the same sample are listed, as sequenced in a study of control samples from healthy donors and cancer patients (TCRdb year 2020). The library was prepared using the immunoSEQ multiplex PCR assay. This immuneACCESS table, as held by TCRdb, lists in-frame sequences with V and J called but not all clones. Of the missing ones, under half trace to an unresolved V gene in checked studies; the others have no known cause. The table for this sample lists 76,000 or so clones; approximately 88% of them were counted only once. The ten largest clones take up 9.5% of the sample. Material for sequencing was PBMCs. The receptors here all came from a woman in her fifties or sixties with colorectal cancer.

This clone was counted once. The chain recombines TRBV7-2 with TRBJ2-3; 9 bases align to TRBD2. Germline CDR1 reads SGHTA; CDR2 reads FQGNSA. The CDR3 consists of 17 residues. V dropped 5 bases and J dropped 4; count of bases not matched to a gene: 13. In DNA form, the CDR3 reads TGTGCCAGCAGCCCAAGTCCTGGCGGGGGGGCGGCAGATACGCAGTATTTT. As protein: CASSPSPGGGAADTQYF.

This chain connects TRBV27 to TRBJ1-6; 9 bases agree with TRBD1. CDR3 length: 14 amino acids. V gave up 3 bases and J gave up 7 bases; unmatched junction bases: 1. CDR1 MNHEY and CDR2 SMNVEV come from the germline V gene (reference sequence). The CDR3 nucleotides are TGTGCCAGCAGTTTGGGACAGGGAAATTCACCCCTCCACTTT. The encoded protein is CASSLGQGNSPLHF.

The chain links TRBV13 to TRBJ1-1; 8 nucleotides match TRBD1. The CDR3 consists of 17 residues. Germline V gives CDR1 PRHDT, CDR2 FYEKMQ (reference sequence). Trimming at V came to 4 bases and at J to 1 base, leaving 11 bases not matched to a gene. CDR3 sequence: CASSSPGGTGGNTEAFF. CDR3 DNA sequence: TGTGCCAGCAGCTCCCCGGGGGGTACAGGGGGGAACACTGAAGCTTTCTTT.

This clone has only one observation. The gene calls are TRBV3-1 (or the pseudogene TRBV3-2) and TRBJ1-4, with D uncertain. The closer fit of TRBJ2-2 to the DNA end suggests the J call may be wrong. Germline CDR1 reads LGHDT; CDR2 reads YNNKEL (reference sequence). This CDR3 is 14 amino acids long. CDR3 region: CASSQGTRRRELFF. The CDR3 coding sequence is TGTGCCAGCAGCCAAGGAACACGGAGACGGGAGCTGTTTTTT.

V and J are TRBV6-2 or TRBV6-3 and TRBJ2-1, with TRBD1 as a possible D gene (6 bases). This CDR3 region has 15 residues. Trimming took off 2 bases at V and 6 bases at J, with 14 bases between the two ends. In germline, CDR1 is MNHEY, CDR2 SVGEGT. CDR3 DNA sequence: TGTGCCAGCAGTTACCACAGGGCCCGTGGCAATGAGCAGTTCTTC. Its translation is CASSYHRARGNEQFF.

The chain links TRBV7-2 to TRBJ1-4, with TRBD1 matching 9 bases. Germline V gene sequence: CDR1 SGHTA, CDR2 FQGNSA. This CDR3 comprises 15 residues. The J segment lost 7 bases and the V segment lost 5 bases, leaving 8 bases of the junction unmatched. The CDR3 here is CASSARDRAGEKLFF. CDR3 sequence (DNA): TGTGCCAGCAGCGCTAGGGACAGGGCGGGTGAAAAACTGTTTTTT.

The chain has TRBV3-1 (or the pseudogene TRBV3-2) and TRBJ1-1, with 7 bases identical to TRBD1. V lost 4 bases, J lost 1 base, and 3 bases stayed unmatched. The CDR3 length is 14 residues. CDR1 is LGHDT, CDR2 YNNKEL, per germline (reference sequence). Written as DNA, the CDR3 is TGTGCCAGCAGCCCGGGACAGACGAACACTGAAGCTTTCTTT. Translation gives CASSPGQTNTEAFF.

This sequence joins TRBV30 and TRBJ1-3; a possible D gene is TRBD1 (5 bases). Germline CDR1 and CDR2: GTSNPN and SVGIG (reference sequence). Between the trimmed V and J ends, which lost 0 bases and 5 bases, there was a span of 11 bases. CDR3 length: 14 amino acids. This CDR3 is CAWSVRGARNTIYF. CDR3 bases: TGTGCCTGGAGTGTACGAGGGGCCAGAAACACCATATATTTT.

CDR3: CASSLNVNTGELFF. The DNA of the CDR3 is TGTGCCAGCAGCTTAAATGTTAACACCGGGGAGCTGTTTTTT. This chain links TRBV7-2 with TRBJ2-2; D uncertain. Per the germline V gene, CDR1 is SGHTA and CDR2 is FQGNSA. The V end was cut by 2 bases, the J end by 2 bases, with 6 bases between. The CDR3 is made up of 14 amino acids.

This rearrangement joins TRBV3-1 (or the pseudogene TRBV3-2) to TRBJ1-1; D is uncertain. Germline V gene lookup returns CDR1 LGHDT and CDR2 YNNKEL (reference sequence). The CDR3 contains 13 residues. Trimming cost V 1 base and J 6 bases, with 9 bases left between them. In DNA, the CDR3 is TGTGCCAGCAGCCAAGGGGATAGGGCTGAAGCTTTCTTT. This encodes CASSQGDRAEAFF.

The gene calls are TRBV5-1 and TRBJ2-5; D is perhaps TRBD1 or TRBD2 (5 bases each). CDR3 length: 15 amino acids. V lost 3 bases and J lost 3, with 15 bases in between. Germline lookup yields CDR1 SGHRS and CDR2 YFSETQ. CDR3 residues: CASSYGQGRKETQYF. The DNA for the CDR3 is TGCGCCAGCAGCTACGGGCAGGGACGGAAAGAGACCCAGTACTTC.

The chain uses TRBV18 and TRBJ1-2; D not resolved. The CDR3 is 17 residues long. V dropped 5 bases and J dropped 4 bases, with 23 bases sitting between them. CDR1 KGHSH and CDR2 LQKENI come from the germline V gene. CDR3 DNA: TGTGCCAGCTCATCACTCGTTGACCGGTCTGTAGGCTATGGCTACACCTTC. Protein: CASSSLVDRSVGYGYTF.

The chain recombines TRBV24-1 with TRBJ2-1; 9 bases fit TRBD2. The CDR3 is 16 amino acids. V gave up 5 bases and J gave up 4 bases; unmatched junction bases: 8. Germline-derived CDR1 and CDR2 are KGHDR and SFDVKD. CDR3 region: CATSGAVAGDYNEQFF. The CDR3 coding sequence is TGTGCCACCAGTGGTGCGGTAGCGGGGGATTACAATGAGCAGTTCTTC.

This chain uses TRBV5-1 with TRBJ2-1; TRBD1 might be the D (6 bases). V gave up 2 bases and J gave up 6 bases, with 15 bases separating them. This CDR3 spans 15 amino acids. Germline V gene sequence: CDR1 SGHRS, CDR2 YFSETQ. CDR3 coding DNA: TGCGCCAGCAGCTTTTCAGGGGAGCTTGGCAATGAGCAGTTCTTC. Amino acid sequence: CASSFSGELGNEQFF.

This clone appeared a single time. The CDR3 nucleotides are TGTGCCAGCAGTTACTCGAGAACAGGACGGAACACTGAAGCTTTCTTT. Protein sequence: CASSYSRTGRNTEAFF. The chain has TRBV6-5 and TRBJ1-1; tentatively, D is TRBD1 (5 bases). The V gene lost 0 bases and the J gene lost 1 base, with 12 bases spanning the gap. CDR1 MNHEY and CDR2 SVGAGI come from the germline V gene. The CDR3 length is 16 residues.

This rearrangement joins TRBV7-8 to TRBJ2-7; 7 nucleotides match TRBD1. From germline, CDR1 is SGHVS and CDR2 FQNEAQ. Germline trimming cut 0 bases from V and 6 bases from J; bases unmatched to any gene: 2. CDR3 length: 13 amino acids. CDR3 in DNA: TGTGCCAGCAGCTTAGCAGGGGGCGGCGAGCAGTACGTC. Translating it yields CASSLAGGGEQYV.

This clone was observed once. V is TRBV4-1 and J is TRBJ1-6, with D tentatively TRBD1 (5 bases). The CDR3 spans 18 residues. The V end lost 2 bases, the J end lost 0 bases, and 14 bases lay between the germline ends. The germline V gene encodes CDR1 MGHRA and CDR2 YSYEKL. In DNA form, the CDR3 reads TGCGCCAGCAGCCAACCCCGTGGGGGGAGCTCCTATAATTCACCCCTCCACTTT. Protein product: CASSQPRGGSSYNSPLHF.

The CDR3 spells CASSPPPGLIYNEQFF. The CDR3 DNA reads as TGTGCCAGCAGCCCCCCCCCGGGACTCATCTACAATGAGCAGTTCTTC. The genes are TRBV7-9 and TRBJ2-1; D possibly corresponds to TRBD2 (6 bases). The V and J ends lost 5 bases and 3 bases respectively, with 17 bases between them. Germline assignment: CDR1 SEHNR and CDR2 FQNEAQ (reference sequence). The CDR3 consists of 16 residues.

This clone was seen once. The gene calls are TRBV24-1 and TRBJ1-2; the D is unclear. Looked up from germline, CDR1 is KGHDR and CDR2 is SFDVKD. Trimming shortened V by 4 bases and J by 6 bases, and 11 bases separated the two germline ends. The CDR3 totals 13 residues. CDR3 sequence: CATSESGWDGYTF. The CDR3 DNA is TGTGCCACCAGTGAGTCGGGATGGGATGGCTACACCTTC.

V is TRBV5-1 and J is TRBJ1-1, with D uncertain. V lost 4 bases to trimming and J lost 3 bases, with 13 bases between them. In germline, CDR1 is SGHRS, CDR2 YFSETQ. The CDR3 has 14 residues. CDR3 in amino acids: CASSPVRVDTEAFF. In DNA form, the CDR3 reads TGCGCCAGCAGCCCGGTTAGGGTTGACACTGAAGCTTTCTTT.

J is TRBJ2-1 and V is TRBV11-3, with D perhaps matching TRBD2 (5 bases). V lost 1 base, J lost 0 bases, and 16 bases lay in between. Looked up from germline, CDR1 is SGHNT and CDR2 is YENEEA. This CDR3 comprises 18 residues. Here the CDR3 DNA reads TGTGCCAGCAGCTTAGCCCCATTAAGTGAGGGCTCCTACAATGAGCAGTTCTTC. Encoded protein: CASSLAPLSEGSYNEQFF. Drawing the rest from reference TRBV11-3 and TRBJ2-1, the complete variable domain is EAGVVQSPRYKIIEKKQPVAFWCNPISGHNTLYWYLQNLGQGPELLIRYENEEAVDDSQLPKDRFSAERLKGVDSTLKIQPAELGDSAVYLCASSLAPLSEGSYNEQFFGPGTRLTVL.

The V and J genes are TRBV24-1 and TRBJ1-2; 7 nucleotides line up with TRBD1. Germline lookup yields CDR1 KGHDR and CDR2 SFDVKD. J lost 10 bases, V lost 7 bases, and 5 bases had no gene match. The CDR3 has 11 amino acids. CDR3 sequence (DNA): TGTGCCACCAGGGACAGGCCGCCCTACACCTTC. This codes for CATRDRPPYTF.

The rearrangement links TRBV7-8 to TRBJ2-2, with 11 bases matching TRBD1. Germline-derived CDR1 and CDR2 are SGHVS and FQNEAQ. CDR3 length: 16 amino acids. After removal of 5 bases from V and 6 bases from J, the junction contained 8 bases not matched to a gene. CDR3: CASSLIRGQGAGELFF. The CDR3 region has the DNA TGTGCCAGCAGCCTTATTAGGGGACAGGGGGCCGGGGAGCTGTTTTTT.

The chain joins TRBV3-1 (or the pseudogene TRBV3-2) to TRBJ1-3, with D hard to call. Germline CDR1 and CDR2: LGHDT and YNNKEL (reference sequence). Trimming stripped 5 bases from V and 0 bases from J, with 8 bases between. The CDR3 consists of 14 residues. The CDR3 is CASSIGLSGNTIYF. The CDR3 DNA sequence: TGTGCCAGCAGCATCGGCCTCTCTGGAAACACCATATATTTT.

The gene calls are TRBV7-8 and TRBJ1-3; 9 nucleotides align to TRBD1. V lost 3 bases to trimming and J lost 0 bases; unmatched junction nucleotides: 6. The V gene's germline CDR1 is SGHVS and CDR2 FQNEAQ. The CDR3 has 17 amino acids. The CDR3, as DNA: TGTGCCAGCAGCTTCCAACCGGGACAGGGCTCTGGAAACACCATATATTTT. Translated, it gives CASSFQPGQGSGNTIYF.

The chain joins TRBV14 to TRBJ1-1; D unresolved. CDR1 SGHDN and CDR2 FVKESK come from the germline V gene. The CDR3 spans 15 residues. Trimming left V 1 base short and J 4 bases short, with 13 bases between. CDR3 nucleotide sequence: TGTGCCAGCAGCCAAGTCTGGGGTGTGGGCACTGAAGCTTTCTTT. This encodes CASSQVWGVGTEAFF.

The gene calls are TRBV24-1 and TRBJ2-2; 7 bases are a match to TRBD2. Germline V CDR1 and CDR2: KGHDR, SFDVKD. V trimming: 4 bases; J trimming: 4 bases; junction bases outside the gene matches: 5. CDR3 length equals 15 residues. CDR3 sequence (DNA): TGTGCCACCAGTGAGACGGGACTAACCACCGGGGAGCTGTTTTTT. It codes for CATSETGLTTGELFF.

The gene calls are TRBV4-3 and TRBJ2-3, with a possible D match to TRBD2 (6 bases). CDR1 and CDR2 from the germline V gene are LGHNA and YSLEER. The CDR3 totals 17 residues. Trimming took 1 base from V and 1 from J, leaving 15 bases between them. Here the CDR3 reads CASSQGRRGWGTDTQYF. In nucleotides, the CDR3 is TGCGCCAGCAGCCAAGGACGGCGGGGATGGGGCACAGATACGCAGTATTTT.

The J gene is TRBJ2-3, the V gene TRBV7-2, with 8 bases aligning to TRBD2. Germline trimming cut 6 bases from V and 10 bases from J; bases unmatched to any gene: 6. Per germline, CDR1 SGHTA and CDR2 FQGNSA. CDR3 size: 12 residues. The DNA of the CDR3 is TGTGCCAGCAGTCAAGATAGCGGGGCGCAGTATTTT. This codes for CASSQDSGAQYF.

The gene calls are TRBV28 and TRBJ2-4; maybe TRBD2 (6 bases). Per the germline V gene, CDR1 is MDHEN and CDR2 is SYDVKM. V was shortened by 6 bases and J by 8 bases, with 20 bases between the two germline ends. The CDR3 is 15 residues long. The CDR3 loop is CASSSGLPGRDIQYF. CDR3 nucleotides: TGTGCCAGCAGCTCGGGACTGCCCGGACGAGACATTCAGTACTTC.

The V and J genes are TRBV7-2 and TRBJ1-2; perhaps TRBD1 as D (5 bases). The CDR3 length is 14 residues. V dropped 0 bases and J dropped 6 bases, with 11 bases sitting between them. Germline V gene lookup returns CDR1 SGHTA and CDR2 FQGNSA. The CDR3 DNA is TGTGCCAGCAGCTTAGCAAGGCAGGGCGATGGCTACACCTTC. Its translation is CASSLARQGDGYTF.